Below are 12 T cell receptor beta chains sequenced from a single sample in a study of blood T cells in healthy people across ages (dated by TCRdb to between 2014 and 2017). Receptor amplification or capture employed 5' RACE. Sequenced on an Illumina HiSeq 2500. A second roughly 7 to 11 cycle PCR used a sample-barcoded 5' primer and a J-beta primer mix. Clones were called with MiXCR by TCRdb after fastp trimmed the public reads at Q25, and only in-frame beta chains were retained. Each entry is one CDR3 protein sequence, shown with its most common DNA and genes. The sample profile shows fewer than 750,000 distinct CDR3 sequences; roughly half of them were found once. About 14% of the sample is taken by the ten largest. Material: blood. These receptors were taken from a woman aged 80 or over in good health.

V gene TRBV4-1 combines with J gene TRBJ2-5, with D perhaps TRBD2 (6 bases). The CDR3 length is 15 residues. Trimming took 2 bases from V and 4 from J, leaving 14 bases between them. Germline CDR1 and CDR2: MGHRA and YSYEKL. The CDR3 DNA reads TGCGCCAGCAGCCAAATGGACCCAGCGGGAGAGACCCAGTACTTC. The encoded protein is CASSQMDPAGETQYF.

This clonotype was counted many times. V gene TRBV11-2 combines with J gene TRBJ2-3, with D uncertain. There are 12 residues in the CDR3. The germline V gene encodes CDR1 SGHAT and CDR2 FQNNGV. With 4 bases removed from V and 8 bases from J, the gap between germline ends came to 10 bases. CDR3 DNA sequence: TGTGCCAGCAGCTCCGGATCTGCTACGCAGTATTTT. As protein: CASSSGSATQYF.

This clonotype turned up a few times. This rearrangement joins TRBV6-2 or TRBV6-3 to TRBJ1-5; D is perhaps TRBD1 (5 bases). V was cut by 5 bases and J by 7 bases, with 9 bases left in between. Germline V CDR1 and CDR2: MNHEY, SVGEGT. The CDR3 runs 12 residues. The CDR3 protein is CASSHRDQPQHF. CDR3 DNA sequence: TGTGCCAGCAGTCATCGGGACCAGCCCCAGCATTTT.

This clonotype came up many times. The genes are TRBV20-1 and TRBJ2-1; 10 bases match TRBD2. J was trimmed by 7 bases and V by 6 bases; bases with no gene match: 9. This CDR3 spans 14 amino acids. CDR1 DFQATT and CDR2 SNEGSKA come from the germline V gene (reference sequence). This CDR3 is CSAWTSGGYNEQFF. The DNA for the CDR3 is TGCAGTGCATGGACTAGCGGCGGTTATAATGAGCAGTTCTTC.

The gene calls are TRBV20-1 and TRBJ2-1, with 7 positions matching TRBD1. Germline V gene lookup returns CDR1 DFQATT and CDR2 SNEGSKA (reference sequence). This CDR3 spans 14 amino acids. With V trimmed by 8 bases and J by 4 bases, 11 bases remained unmatched. CDR3 residues: CSRPGQVAYNEQFF. The CDR3 coding sequence is TGCAGTCGCCCCGGACAGGTTGCTTACAATGAGCAGTTCTTC.

This clonotype was recorded at least ten times. The rearrangement uses TRBV20-1 and TRBJ2-6, with no clear D. Trimming took off 0 bases at V and 4 bases at J, with 16 bases between the two ends. The CDR3 runs to 17 residues. Germline values: CDR1 DFQATT, CDR2 SNEGSKA (reference sequence). The CDR3, as DNA: TGCAGTGCTAGAGATGCATATTGGGGAACCGGGGCCAACGTCCTGACTTTC. Its translation is CSARDAYWGTGANVLTF.

The chain is built from TRBV5-6 and TRBJ2-1, with 8 bases matching TRBD1. The germline CDR1 and CDR2 sequences are SGHDT and YYEEEE. The V gene end was trimmed by 0 bases and the J gene end by 9 bases; junction bases not matched to a gene: 8. The CDR3 is 15 amino acids. The CDR3 spells CASSLGQGALREQFF. The CDR3 DNA reads TGTGCCAGCAGCTTGGGGCAGGGGGCGCTTCGTGAGCAGTTCTTC.

CDR3 residues: CASTGRVATNEKLFF. The DNA of the CDR3 is TGTGCCAGCACCGGCCGGGTGGCAACTAATGAAAAACTGTTTTTT. This sequence joins TRBV25-1 and TRBJ1-4; D unresolved. The CDR3 is 15 amino acids. CDR1 and CDR2 (germline): MGHDK, SYGVNS. V was shortened by 7 bases and J by 0 bases, with 12 bases between the two germline ends.

The chain couples TRBV5-1 to TRBJ2-4, with D maybe TRBD1 (5 bases). The J call may be mistaken, given a closer DNA end match to TRBJ2-7. Germline lookup yields CDR1 SGHRS and CDR2 YFSETQ. The CDR3 has 13 amino acids. As DNA, the CDR3 is TGCGCCAGCAGCGCCAGGGAACTCTACGAGCAGTACTTC. This translates into CASSARELYEQYF.

There are many counts of this clonotype. The genes are TRBV9 and TRBJ1-1; weak D call: TRBD1 (5 bases). Looked up from germline, CDR1 is SGDLS and CDR2 is YYNGEE. There are 15 residues in the CDR3. With 4 bases removed from V and 0 bases from J, the gap between germline ends came to 13 bases. The CDR3 spells CASSPQGQMNTEAFF. The CDR3 coding sequence is TGTGCCAGCAGCCCGCAGGGCCAAATGAACACTGAAGCTTTCTTT.

This rearrangement joins TRBV29-1 to TRBJ2-7; no firm D call. The CDR3 is 12 amino acids. V was pared by 1 base and J by 3 bases, with 7 bases between. Germline V lookup: CDR1 SQVTM, CDR2 ANQGSEA. The CDR3 sequence: CSVEVDNYEQYF. DNA for the CDR3: TGCAGCGTTGAAGTTGACAACTACGAGCAGTACTTC.

The rearrangement joins TRBV6-2 or TRBV6-3 to TRBJ1-1; D not resolved. V was shortened by 8 bases and J by 2 bases, with 12 bases between the two germline ends. The germline gives CDR1 MNHEY, CDR2 SVGEGT. CDR3 length: 13 residues. The DNA of the CDR3 is TGTGCCAGCGAGGGCGGGCGTAACACTGAAGCTTTCTTT. Its translation is CASEGGRNTEAFF.